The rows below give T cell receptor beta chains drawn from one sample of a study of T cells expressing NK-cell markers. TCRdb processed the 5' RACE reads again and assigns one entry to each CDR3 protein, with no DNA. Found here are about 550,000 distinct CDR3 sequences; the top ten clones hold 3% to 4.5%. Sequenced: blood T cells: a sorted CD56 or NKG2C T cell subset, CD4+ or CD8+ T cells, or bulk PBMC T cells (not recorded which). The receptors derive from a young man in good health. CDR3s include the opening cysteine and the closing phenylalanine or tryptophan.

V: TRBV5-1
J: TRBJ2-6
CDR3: CASSGQRTGVISGANVLTF

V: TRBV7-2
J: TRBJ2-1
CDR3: CASSPVAGAPYNEQFF

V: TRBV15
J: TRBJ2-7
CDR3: CATSRAGSYEQYF

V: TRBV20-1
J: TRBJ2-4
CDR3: CSAREGGVAKNIQYF

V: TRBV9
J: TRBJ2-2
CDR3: CASSVAPPQYSGTGELFF

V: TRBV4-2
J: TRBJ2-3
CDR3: CASSSPGLLKPDTDTQYF

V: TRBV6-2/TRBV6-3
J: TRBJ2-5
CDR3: CASRGQAGTQYF

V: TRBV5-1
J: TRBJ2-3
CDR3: CASSLVRALSGTDTQYF

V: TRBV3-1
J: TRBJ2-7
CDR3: CASSHPTAGVPFYEQYF

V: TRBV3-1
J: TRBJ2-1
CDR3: CASSQGLRPGLVGNEQFF

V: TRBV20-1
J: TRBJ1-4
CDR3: CSARPPGVGEKLFF

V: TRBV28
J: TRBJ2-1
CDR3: CASGVWRGNEQFF

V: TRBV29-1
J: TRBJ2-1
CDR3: CSADSGAYNEQFF

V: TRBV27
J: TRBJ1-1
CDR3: CASSHLGRGREEAFF

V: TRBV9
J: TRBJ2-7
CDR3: CASSVTGSHEQYF

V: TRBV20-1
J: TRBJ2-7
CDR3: CSARARGVGLAGGSSYEQYF

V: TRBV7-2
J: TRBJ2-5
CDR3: CASSLVRGRETQYF

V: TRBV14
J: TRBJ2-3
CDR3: CASSLGPAGADTQYF

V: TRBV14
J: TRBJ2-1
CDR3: CASSQGPSLGEQFF

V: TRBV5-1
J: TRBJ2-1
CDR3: CASSLGPKGEQFF

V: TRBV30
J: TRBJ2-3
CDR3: CALKMGTDTQYF

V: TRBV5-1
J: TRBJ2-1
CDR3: CASSQGVSVDLHNEQFF

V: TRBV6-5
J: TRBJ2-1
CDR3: CASSLTEDGLAGWNEQFF

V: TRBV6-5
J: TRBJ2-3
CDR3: CASSYFDGNTDTQYF

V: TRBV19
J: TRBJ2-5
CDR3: CASSPSRVQETQYF

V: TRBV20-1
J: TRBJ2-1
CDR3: CSQVNSGRGYNEQFF

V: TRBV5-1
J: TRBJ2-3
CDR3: CASSPGQGTDTQYF

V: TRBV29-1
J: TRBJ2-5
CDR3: CSVEESYQETQYF

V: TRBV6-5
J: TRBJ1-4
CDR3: CASRQGESTNEKLFF

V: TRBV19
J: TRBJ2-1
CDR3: CASSMASPLPSGSYNEQFF

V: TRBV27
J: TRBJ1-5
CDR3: CASSSGQGRSQPQHF

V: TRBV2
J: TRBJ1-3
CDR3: CASSERRRQGGNTIYF

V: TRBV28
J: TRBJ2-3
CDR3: CASSYSLGGFTDTQYF

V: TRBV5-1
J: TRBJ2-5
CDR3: CASSLDRGQWQTQYF

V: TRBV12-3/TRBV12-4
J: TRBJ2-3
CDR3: CASSLEAGGGDTQYF

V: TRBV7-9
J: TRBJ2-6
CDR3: CASSPKPGTGISSGANVLTF

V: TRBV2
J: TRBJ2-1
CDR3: CAREEVAGARNEQFF

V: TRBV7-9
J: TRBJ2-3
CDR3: CASSLARGQGAGTQYF

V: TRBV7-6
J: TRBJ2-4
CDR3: CASSSQGGLAKNIQYF

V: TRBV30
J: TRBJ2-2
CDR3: CAWRALSGRGSGELFF

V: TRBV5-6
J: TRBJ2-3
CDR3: CASSPPGQGGDTQYF

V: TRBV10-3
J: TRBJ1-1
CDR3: CAINRVLNTEAFF

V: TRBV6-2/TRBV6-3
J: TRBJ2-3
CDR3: CASSYPADRTDTQYF

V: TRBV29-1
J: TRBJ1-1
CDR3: CSVEGGDGLNTEAFF

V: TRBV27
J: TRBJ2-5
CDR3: CASSTLTEAGAQYF

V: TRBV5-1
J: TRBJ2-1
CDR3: CASSLQLAGNNEQFF

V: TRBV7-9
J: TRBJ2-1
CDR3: CASSPDILHEQFF

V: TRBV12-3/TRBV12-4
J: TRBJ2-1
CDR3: CASSLSGDLYNEQFF

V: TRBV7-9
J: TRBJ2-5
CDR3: CASSSWPRETQYF

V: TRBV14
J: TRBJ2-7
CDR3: CASAWTGQSYEQYF

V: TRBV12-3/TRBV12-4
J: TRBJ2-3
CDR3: CASSSWVDTQYF

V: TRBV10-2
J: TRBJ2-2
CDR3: CASSVSGSDTGELFF

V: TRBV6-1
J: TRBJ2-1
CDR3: CASSELTGRGNEQFF

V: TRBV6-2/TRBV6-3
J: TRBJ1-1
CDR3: CASSRDTLSWTEAFF

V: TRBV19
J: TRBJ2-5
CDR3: CASSTYTGTEQETQYF